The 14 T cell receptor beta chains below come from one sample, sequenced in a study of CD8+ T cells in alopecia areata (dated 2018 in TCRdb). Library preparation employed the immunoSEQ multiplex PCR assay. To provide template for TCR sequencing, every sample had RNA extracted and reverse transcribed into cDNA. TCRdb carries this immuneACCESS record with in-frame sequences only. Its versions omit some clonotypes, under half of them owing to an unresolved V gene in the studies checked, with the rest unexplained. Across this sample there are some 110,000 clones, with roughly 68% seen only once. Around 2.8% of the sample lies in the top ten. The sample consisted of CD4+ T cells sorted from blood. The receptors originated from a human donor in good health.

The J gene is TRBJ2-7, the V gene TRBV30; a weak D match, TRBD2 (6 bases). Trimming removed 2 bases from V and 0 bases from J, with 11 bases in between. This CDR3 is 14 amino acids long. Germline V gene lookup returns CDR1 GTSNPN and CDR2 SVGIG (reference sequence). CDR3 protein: CAWSSGGASYEQYF. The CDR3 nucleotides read TGTGCCTGGAGTAGTGGAGGGGCCTCCTACGAGCAGTACTTC.

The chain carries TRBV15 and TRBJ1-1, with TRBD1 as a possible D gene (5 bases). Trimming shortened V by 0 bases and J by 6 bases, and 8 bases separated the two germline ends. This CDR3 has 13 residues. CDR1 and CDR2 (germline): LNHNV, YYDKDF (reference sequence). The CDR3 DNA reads TGTGCCACCAGCAGAGACAGGGACTCTGAAGCTTTCTTT. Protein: CATSRDRDSEAFF. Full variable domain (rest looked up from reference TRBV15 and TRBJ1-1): DAMVIQNPRYQVTQFGKPVTLSCSQTLNHNVMYWYQQKSSQAPKLLFHYYDKDFNNEADTPDNFQSRRPNTSFCFLDIRSPGLGDTAMYLCATSRDRDSEAFFGQGTRLTVV.

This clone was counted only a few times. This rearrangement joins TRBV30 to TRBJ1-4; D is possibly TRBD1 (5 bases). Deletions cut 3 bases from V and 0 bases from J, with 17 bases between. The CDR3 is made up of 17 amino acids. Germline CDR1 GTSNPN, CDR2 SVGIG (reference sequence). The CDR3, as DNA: TGTGCCTGGAGACGACAGATTATTTCTGCAACTAATGAAAAACTGTTTTTT. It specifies CAWRRQIISATNEKLFF.

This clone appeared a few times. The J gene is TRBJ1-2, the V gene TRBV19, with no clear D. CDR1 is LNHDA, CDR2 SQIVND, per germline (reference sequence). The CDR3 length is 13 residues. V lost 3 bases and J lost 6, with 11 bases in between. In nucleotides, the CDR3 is TGTGCCAGTAGTATCTCTTTGGTTGATGGCTACACCTTC. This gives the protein CASSISLVDGYTF. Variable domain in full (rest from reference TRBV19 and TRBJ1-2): DGGITQSPKYLFRKEGQNVTLSCEQNLNHDAMYWYRQDPGQGLRLIYYSQIVNDFQKGDIAEGYSVSREKKESFPLTVTSAQKNPTAFYLCASSISLVDGYTFGSGTRLTVV.

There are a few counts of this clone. The CDR3 loop reads CASRPRYGTYEQYF. CDR3 in DNA: TGTGCCAGCAGACCTCGATACGGGACCTACGAGCAGTACTTC. V is TRBV7-2 and J is TRBJ2-7; maybe TRBD2 (5 bases). The CDR3 is 14 amino acids. Trimming shortened V by 6 bases and J by 2 bases, and 14 bases separated the two germline ends. The V gene's germline CDR1 is SGHTA and CDR2 FQGNSA.

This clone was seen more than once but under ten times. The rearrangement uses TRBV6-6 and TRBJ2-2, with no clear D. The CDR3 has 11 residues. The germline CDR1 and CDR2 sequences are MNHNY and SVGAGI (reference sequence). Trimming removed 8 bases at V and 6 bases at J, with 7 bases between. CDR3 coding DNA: TGTGCCAGCGGTGGGGCCGGGGAGCTGTTTTTT. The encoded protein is CASGGAGELFF.

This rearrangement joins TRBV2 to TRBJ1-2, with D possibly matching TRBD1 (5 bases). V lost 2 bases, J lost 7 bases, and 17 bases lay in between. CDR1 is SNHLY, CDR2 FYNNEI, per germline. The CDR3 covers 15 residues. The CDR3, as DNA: TGTGCCAGCAGTGAAAGGGACGTGGGTCGTCTTGGCTACACCTTC. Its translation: CASSERDVGRLGYTF. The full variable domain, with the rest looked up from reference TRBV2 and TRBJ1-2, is EPEVTQTPSHQVTQMGQEVILRCVPISNHLYFYWYRQILGQKVEFLVSFYNNEISEKSEIFDDQFSVERPDGSNFTLKIRSTKLEDSAMYFCASSERDVGRLGYTFGSGTRLTVV.

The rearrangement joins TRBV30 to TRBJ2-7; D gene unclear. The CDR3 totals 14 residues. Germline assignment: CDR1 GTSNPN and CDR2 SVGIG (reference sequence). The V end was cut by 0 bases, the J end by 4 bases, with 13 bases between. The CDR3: CAWSVRKVGYEQYF. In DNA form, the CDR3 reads TGTGCCTGGAGTGTTCGAAAAGTCGGATACGAGCAGTACTTC.

The CDR3 spells CASSLAPSGLGEQYF. In nucleotides, the CDR3 is TGTGCCAGCAGCTTAGCCCCGAGCGGGTTGGGCGAGCAGTACTTC. The V and J genes are TRBV11-2 and TRBJ2-7; D may be TRBD2 (6 bases). Germline V CDR1 and CDR2: SGHAT, FQNNGV. Trimming cost V 1 base and J 6 bases, with 16 bases left between them. The CDR3 spans 15 residues.

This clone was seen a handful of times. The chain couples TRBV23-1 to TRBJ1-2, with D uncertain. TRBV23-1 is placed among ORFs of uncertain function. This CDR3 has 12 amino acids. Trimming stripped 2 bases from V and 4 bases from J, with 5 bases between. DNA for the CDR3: TGCGCCAGCAGTCAAACGGCCTATGGCTACACCTTC. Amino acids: CASSQTAYGYTF.

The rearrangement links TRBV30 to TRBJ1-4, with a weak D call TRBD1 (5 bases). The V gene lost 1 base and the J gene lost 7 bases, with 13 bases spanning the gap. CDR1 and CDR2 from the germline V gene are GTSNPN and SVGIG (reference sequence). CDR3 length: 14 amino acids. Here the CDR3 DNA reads TGTGCCTGGAGTGACCTACTGGGGGGTGAAAAACTGTTTTTT. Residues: CAWSDLLGGEKLFF.

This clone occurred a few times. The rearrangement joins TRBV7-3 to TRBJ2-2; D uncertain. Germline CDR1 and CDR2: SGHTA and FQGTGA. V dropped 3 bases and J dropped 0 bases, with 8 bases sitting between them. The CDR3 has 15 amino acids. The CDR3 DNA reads TGTGCCAGCAGCTTGTACGGCACGAACACCGGGGAGCTGTTTTTT. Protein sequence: CASSLYGTNTGELFF.

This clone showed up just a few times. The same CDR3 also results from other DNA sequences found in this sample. The CDR3 sequence: CAWSVRGEQYF. The DNA for the CDR3 is TGTGCCTGGAGTGTAAGGGGCGAGCAGTACTTC. The chain employs TRBV30 and TRBJ2-7, with D tentatively TRBD1 (5 bases). CDR3 length: 11 amino acids. Germline values: CDR1 GTSNPN, CDR2 SVGIG (reference sequence). V lost 0 bases to trimming and J lost 6 bases, with 6 bases between them.

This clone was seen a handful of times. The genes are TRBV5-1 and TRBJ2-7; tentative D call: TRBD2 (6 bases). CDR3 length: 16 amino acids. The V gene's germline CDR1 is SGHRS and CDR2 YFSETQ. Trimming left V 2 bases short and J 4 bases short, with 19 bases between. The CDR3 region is CASSFGVRGLAYEQYF. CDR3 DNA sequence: TGCGCCAGCAGCTTCGGGGTTAGGGGACTCGCTTACGAGCAGTACTTC.